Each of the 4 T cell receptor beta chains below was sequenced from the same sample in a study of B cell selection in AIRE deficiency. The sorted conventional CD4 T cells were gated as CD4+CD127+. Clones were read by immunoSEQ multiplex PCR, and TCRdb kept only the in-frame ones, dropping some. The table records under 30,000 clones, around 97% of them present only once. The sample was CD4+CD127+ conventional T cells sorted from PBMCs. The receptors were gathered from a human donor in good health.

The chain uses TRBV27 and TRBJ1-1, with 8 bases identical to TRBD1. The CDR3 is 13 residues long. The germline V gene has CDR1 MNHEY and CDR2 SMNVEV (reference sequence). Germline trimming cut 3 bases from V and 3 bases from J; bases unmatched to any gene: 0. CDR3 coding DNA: TGTGCCAGCAGTTTCAGGGGGCACACTGAAGCTTTCTTT. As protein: CASSFRGHTEAFF.

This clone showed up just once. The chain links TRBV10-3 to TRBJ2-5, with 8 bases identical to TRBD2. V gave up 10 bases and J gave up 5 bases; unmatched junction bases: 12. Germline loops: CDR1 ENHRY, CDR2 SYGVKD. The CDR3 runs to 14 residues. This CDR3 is CATSVGRAGETQYF. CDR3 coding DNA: TGTGCCACCTCTGTCGGGAGGGCCGGTGAGACCCAGTACTTC.

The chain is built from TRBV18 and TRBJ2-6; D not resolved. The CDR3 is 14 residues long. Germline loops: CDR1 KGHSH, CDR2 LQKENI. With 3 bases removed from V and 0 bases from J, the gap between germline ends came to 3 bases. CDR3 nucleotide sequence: TGTGCCAGCTCACCCTACTCTGGGGCCAACGTCCTGACTTTC. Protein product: CASSPYSGANVLTF.

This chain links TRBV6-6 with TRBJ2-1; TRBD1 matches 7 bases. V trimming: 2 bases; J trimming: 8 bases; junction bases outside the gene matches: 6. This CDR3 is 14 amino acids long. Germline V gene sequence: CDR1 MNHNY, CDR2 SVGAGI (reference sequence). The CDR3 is CASSYRTGVHEQFF. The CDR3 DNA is TGTGCCAGCAGTTACCGCACAGGGGTCCATGAGCAGTTCTTC.